This TCR beta chain was sequenced for a study of beta chain features in type 1 diabetes. Study-wide findings and caveats: Within each of all four CD4+ subsets, Type 1 diabetes patients had TCRB CDR3s that were moderately but significantly shorter. The study found fewer insertions and more deletions at VDJ junctions in type 1 diabetes patients.

The CDR3 extends over 13 amino acids. CDR1 is SQVTM, CDR2 ANQGSEA, per germline. Trimming took off 4 bases at V and 1 base at J, with 10 bases between the two ends. With respect to this clone: Its antigen remains unknown.

Expressed TCRB transcripts were sequenced because the entire RNA isolate underwent reverse transcription. Generated by immunoSEQ multiplex PCR, the TCRdb table keeps only in-frame clones and is missing some. The data hold hundreds of thousands of clones, with 13% observed a single time. The sample comprised naive CD4+ T cells from blood. The sequence came from a man between 18 and 29 years old with type 1 diabetes. The chain employs TRBV29-1 and TRBJ1-2, with D uncertain. CDR3 DNA sequence: TGCAGCGTTGGCCCGCGCCTTAACTATGGCTACACCTTC. It is translated as CSVGPRLNYGYTF.